The rows below give T cell receptor beta chains drawn from one sample of a study of cytomegalovirus exposure and HLA in healthy donors. This table comes from immunoSEQ multiplex PCR, and its TCRdb copy is limited to in-frame clones, with some not included. The sample records 200,000 or so clones, around 86% being singletons. Sequenced: PBMCs. The receptor set was obtained from a woman between 50 and 59 years old in good health and CMV-seropositive. Each CDR3 is given with its conserved first and last residue. D genes are given only for firm matches. Expanded clones are given a class, and other clones once, few, many or no size at all.

j_call: TRBJ2-2
cdr3_length: 13
clone_size: .
v_call: TRBV7-9
d_call: .
cdr3_aa: CASSRGNTGELFF
cdr3_nt: TGTGCCAGCAGCCGGGGTAACACCGGGGAGCTGTTTTTT

j_call: TRBJ2-2
cdr3_length: 13
clone_size: .
v_call: TRBV28
d_call: TRBD2
cdr3_aa: CASGLVSGGELFF
cdr3_nt: TGTGCCAGCGGACTAGTGTCGGGCGGGGAGCTGTTTTTT

j_call: TRBJ1-6
cdr3_length: 14
clone_size: .
v_call: TRBV7-9
d_call: .
cdr3_aa: CASSLGIRNSPLHF
cdr3_nt: TGTGCCAGCAGCTTAGGTATCAGGAATTCACCCCTCCACTTT

j_call: TRBJ2-3
cdr3_length: 13
clone_size: .
v_call: TRBV2
d_call: TRBD1
cdr3_aa: CASGTGTTDTQYF
cdr3_nt: TGTGCCAGCGGGACAGGGACCACAGATACGCAGTATTTT

j_call: TRBJ1-2
cdr3_length: 15
clone_size: .
v_call: TRBV7-9
d_call: .
cdr3_aa: CSSSPRERGLGGYTF
cdr3_nt: TGTTCCAGCAGCCCTAGGGAACGAGGGCTAGGCGGCTACACCTTC

j_call: TRBJ2-5
cdr3_length: 16
clone_size: few
v_call: TRBV27
d_call: .
cdr3_aa: CASSPIAGAFQETQYF
cdr3_nt: TGTGCCAGCAGTCCTATAGCCGGAGCGTTTCAAGAGACCCAGTACTTC

j_call: TRBJ2-1
cdr3_length: 15
clone_size: few
v_call: TRBV7-9
d_call: TRBD1
cdr3_aa: CASSLGQGSLNEQFF
cdr3_nt: TGTGCCAGCAGCTTAGGACAGGGATCCCTAAATGAGCAGTTCTTC

j_call: TRBJ2-1
cdr3_length: 16
clone_size: .
v_call: TRBV10-3
d_call: TRBD1
cdr3_aa: CAIRPTRDRGTDEQFF
cdr3_nt: TGTGCCATCAGGCCCACCCGGGACAGGGGAACCGATGAGCAGTTCTTC

j_call: TRBJ1-3
cdr3_length: 13
clone_size: once
v_call: TRBV6-1
d_call: TRBD1
cdr3_aa: CASTDRAGNTIYF
cdr3_nt: TGTGCCAGCACCGACAGGGCGGGAAACACCATATATTTT

j_call: TRBJ2-3
cdr3_length: 16
clone_size: .
v_call: TRBV2
d_call: TRBD1
cdr3_aa: CASREGQVTSTDTQYF
cdr3_nt: TGTGCCAGCAGGGAAGGACAGGTAACTAGCACAGATACGCAGTATTTT

j_call: TRBJ1-1
cdr3_length: 15
clone_size: once
v_call: TRBV7-9
d_call: TRBD1
cdr3_aa: CASSLGTVSNTEAFF
cdr3_nt: TGTGCCAGCAGCTTGGGGACAGTATCGAACACTGAAGCTTTCTTT

j_call: TRBJ1-2
cdr3_length: 14
clone_size: .
v_call: TRBV28
d_call: .
cdr3_aa: CASSGTIRGYGYTF
cdr3_nt: TGTGCCAGCAGTGGAACGATCAGAGGCTATGGCTACACCTTC

j_call: TRBJ2-7
cdr3_length: 14
clone_size: .
v_call: TRBV7-8
d_call: .
cdr3_aa: CASSFVQGGHEQYF
cdr3_nt: TGTGCCAGCAGCTTCGTACAGGGGGGGCACGAGCAGTACTTC

j_call: TRBJ2-7
cdr3_length: 13
clone_size: .
v_call: TRBV10-3
d_call: TRBD2
cdr3_aa: CAIGAGRGGEQYF
cdr3_nt: TGTGCCATCGGCGCCGGGAGGGGTGGCGAGCAGTACTTC

j_call: TRBJ1-1
cdr3_length: 16
clone_size: .
v_call: TRBV5-1
d_call: TRBD1
cdr3_aa: CASSSQAGQGNTEAFF
cdr3_nt: TGCGCCAGCAGCTCCCAAGCGGGACAGGGGAACACTGAAGCTTTCTTT

j_call: TRBJ2-7
cdr3_length: 13
clone_size: few
v_call: TRBV28
d_call: .
cdr3_aa: CASSFYRAYEQYF
cdr3_nt: TGTGCCAGCAGTTTCTACAGGGCCTACGAGCAGTACTTC

j_call: TRBJ1-1
cdr3_length: 12
clone_size: .
v_call: TRBV10-2
d_call: .
cdr3_aa: CASSQVNTEAFF
cdr3_nt: TGCGCCAGCAGTCAGGTTAACACTGAAGCTTTCTTT

j_call: TRBJ1-1
cdr3_length: 14
clone_size: few
v_call: TRBV5-1
d_call: TRBD1
cdr3_aa: CASSLRDRNTEAFF
cdr3_nt: TGCGCCAGCAGCCTTCGGGACAGGAACACTGAAGCTTTCTTT

j_call: TRBJ2-6
cdr3_length: 16
clone_size: few
v_call: TRBV27
d_call: TRBD1
cdr3_aa: CASSPYRGAGANVLTF
cdr3_nt: TGTGCCAGCAGTCCCTACAGGGGCGCTGGGGCCAACGTCCTGACTTTC

j_call: TRBJ1-6
cdr3_length: 15
clone_size: .
v_call: TRBV18
d_call: TRBD1
cdr3_aa: CASSRGGTEYSPLHF
cdr3_nt: TGTGCCAGCTCACGAGGGGGGACAGAGTATTCACCCCTCCACTTT

j_call: TRBJ2-2
cdr3_length: 16
clone_size: .
v_call: TRBV18
d_call: TRBD1
cdr3_aa: CASSPLTGVDTGELFF
cdr3_nt: TGTGCCAGCTCACCTTTGACAGGGGTTGACACCGGGGAGCTGTTTTTT

j_call: TRBJ1-5
cdr3_length: 15
clone_size: .
v_call: TRBV19
d_call: TRBD1
cdr3_aa: CASQRGLIGNQPQHF
cdr3_nt: TGTGCCAGTCAAAGGGGGCTAATTGGCAATCAGCCCCAGCATTTT

j_call: TRBJ1-1
cdr3_length: 14
clone_size: .
v_call: TRBV10-2
d_call: .
cdr3_aa: CASSVGGLNTEAFF
cdr3_nt: TGCGCCAGCAGTGTCGGGGGACTGAACACTGAAGCTTTCTTT

j_call: TRBJ1-2
cdr3_length: 14
clone_size: .
v_call: TRBV10-3
d_call: TRBD1
cdr3_aa: CAISADRGLGGYTF
cdr3_nt: TGTGCCATCAGTGCCGACAGGGGATTAGGTGGCTACACCTTC

j_call: TRBJ2-3
cdr3_length: 15
clone_size: once
v_call: TRBV5-1
d_call: TRBD2
cdr3_aa: CASSLGLAGADTQYF
cdr3_nt: TGCGCCAGCAGCTTGGGACTAGCGGGAGCAGATACGCAGTATTTT

j_call: TRBJ2-3
cdr3_length: 16
clone_size: .
v_call: TRBV2
d_call: TRBD2
cdr3_aa: CASSPGLAGVKNTQYF
cdr3_nt: TGTGCCAGCAGCCCGGGACTAGCGGGAGTAAAGAATACGCAGTATTTT

j_call: TRBJ2-1
cdr3_length: 15
clone_size: .
v_call: TRBV4-1
d_call: TRBD1
cdr3_aa: CASSPGTGGNNEQFF
cdr3_nt: TGCGCCAGCAGCCCCGGGACAGGGGGCAACAATGAGCAGTTCTTC

j_call: TRBJ1-5
cdr3_length: 15
clone_size: .
v_call: TRBV15
d_call: .
cdr3_aa: CATSSGRDSNQPQHF
cdr3_nt: TGTGCCACCAGCAGCGGCAGGGATAGCAATCAGCCCCAGCATTTT

j_call: TRBJ2-7
cdr3_length: 12
clone_size: .
v_call: TRBV29-1
d_call: .
cdr3_aa: CSVASGGNEQYF
cdr3_nt: TGCAGCGTGGCTTCGGGGGGCAACGAGCAGTACTTC

j_call: TRBJ2-3
cdr3_length: 14
clone_size: .
v_call: TRBV29-1
d_call: .
cdr3_aa: CSTAPQANTDTQYF
cdr3_nt: TGCAGCACAGCCCCGCAGGCCAACACAGATACGCAGTATTTT

j_call: TRBJ2-7
cdr3_length: 12
clone_size: .
v_call: TRBV18
d_call: TRBD1
cdr3_aa: CASSHDRAEQYF
cdr3_nt: TGTGCCAGCTCCCATGACAGGGCCGAGCAGTACTTC

j_call: TRBJ2-7
cdr3_length: 15
clone_size: .
v_call: TRBV6-1
d_call: .
cdr3_aa: CASFVTGTVPYEQYF
cdr3_nt: TGTGCCAGCTTTGTTACCGGGACTGTCCCCTACGAGCAGTACTTC

j_call: TRBJ1-1
cdr3_length: 15
clone_size: few
v_call: TRBV11-2
d_call: .
cdr3_aa: CASSASGAMYTEAFF
cdr3_nt: TGTGCCAGCAGCGCGTCGGGAGCAATGTACACTGAAGCTTTCTTT

j_call: TRBJ1-3
cdr3_length: 15
clone_size: .
v_call: TRBV5-6
d_call: TRBD1
cdr3_aa: CASSLGTASGNTIYF
cdr3_nt: TGTGCCAGCAGCCTAGGGACAGCCTCTGGAAACACCATATATTTT

j_call: TRBJ2-1
cdr3_length: 14
clone_size: .
v_call: TRBV7-9
d_call: .
cdr3_aa: CASSLALVENEQFF
cdr3_nt: TGTGCCAGCAGCTTAGCGTTGGTGGAGAATGAGCAGTTCTTC

j_call: TRBJ2-3
cdr3_length: 14
clone_size: .
v_call: TRBV2
d_call: TRBD2
cdr3_aa: CASSSGTRTDTQYF
cdr3_nt: TGTGCCAGTTCTAGCGGGACACGCACAGATACGCAGTATTTT

j_call: TRBJ1-2
cdr3_length: 16
clone_size: .
v_call: TRBV18
d_call: .
cdr3_aa: CASSSDAAGGLYGYTF
cdr3_nt: TGTGCCAGCTCATCTGACGCAGCCGGGGGGCTCTATGGCTACACCTTC

j_call: TRBJ2-1
cdr3_length: 15
clone_size: .
v_call: TRBV18
d_call: TRBD2
cdr3_aa: CASSSWTSGTDEQFF
cdr3_nt: TGTGCCAGCTCATCCTGGACTAGCGGGACCGATGAGCAGTTCTTC

j_call: TRBJ1-2
cdr3_length: 13
clone_size: .
v_call: TRBV6-5
d_call: .
cdr3_aa: CASTPPGGGGYTF
cdr3_nt: TGTGCCAGCACCCCCCCCGGGGGGGGAGGCTACACCTTC

j_call: TRBJ1-5
cdr3_length: 14
clone_size: .
v_call: TRBV7-9
d_call: .
cdr3_aa: CASSFGERGVPQHF
cdr3_nt: TGTGCCAGCAGCTTTGGGGAGCGCGGGGTGCCCCAGCATTTT

j_call: TRBJ2-1
cdr3_length: 14
clone_size: .
v_call: TRBV27
d_call: TRBD1
cdr3_aa: CASSLPTGYNEQFF
cdr3_nt: TGTGCCAGCAGCTTACCGACAGGGTACAATGAGCAGTTCTTC

j_call: TRBJ1-4
cdr3_length: 10
clone_size: many
v_call: TRBV6-4
d_call: .
cdr3_aa: CASRLTGLFF
cdr3_nt: TGTGCCAGCAGGTTGACAGGATTGTTTTTT

j_call: TRBJ2-5
cdr3_length: 13
clone_size: .
v_call: TRBV19
d_call: .
cdr3_aa: CASSTQDSLEQYF
cdr3_nt: TGTGCCAGTAGTACCCAGGACAGTCTAGAGCAGTACTTC

j_call: TRBJ2-7
cdr3_length: 14
clone_size: .
v_call: TRBV27
d_call: .
cdr3_aa: CASSLTALSYEQYF
cdr3_nt: TGTGCCAGCAGTTTAACAGCCCTCTCCTACGAGCAGTACTTC

j_call: TRBJ2-5
cdr3_length: 14
clone_size: few
v_call: TRBV11-2
d_call: .
cdr3_aa: CASSLGAVEETQYF
cdr3_nt: TGTGCCAGCAGCTTAGGGGCAGTTGAAGAGACCCAGTACTTC

j_call: TRBJ1-2
cdr3_length: 14
clone_size: .
v_call: TRBV7-2
d_call: .
cdr3_aa: CASSLAQTAHGYTF
cdr3_nt: TGTGCCAGCAGCTTAGCCCAGACAGCACATGGCTACACCTTC

j_call: TRBJ2-4
cdr3_length: 13
clone_size: .
v_call: TRBV7-2
d_call: .
cdr3_aa: CASSLAGVNSQYF
cdr3_nt: TGTGCCAGCAGCTTAGCAGGGGTGAACAGTCAGTACTTC

j_call: TRBJ1-5
cdr3_length: 13
clone_size: once
v_call: TRBV10-3
d_call: .
cdr3_aa: CAITGRVDQPQHF
cdr3_nt: TGTGCCATCACGGGGAGGGTAGATCAGCCCCAGCATTTT

j_call: TRBJ2-7
cdr3_length: 15
clone_size: few
v_call: TRBV19
d_call: TRBD1
cdr3_aa: CASSIAGTGLAEQYF
cdr3_nt: TGTGCCAGTAGTATAGCCGGGACAGGATTGGCCGAGCAGTACTTC

j_call: TRBJ1-1
cdr3_length: 14
clone_size: few
v_call: TRBV6-6
d_call: .
cdr3_aa: CASSYSPGTPEAFF
cdr3_nt: TGTGCCAGCAGTTACTCCCCCGGTACCCCTGAAGCTTTCTTT

j_call: TRBJ2-1
cdr3_length: 17
clone_size: .
v_call: TRBV5-1
d_call: .
cdr3_aa: CASSYPRGGGHYNEQFF
cdr3_nt: TGCGCCAGCAGCTACCCCCGAGGGGGGGGCCACTACAATGAGCAGTTCTTC

j_call: TRBJ2-7
cdr3_length: 12
clone_size: .
v_call: TRBV19
d_call: .
cdr3_aa: CASSNRGYEQYF
cdr3_nt: TGTGCCAGTAGTAATAGGGGGTACGAGCAGTACTTC

j_call: TRBJ1-5
cdr3_length: 15
clone_size: .
v_call: TRBV28
d_call: .
cdr3_aa: CASSLYAGNDQPQHF
cdr3_nt: TGTGCCAGCAGTTTATACGCAGGAAACGATCAGCCCCAGCATTTT

j_call: TRBJ1-5
cdr3_length: 16
clone_size: once
v_call: TRBV7-3
d_call: .
cdr3_aa: CARTGPRDSLNQPQHF
cdr3_nt: TGTGCCAGAACAGGGCCTAGGGATTCCCTCAATCAGCCCCAGCATTTT

j_call: TRBJ1-4
cdr3_length: 16
clone_size: .
v_call: TRBV4-3
d_call: .
cdr3_aa: CASSQGPQAINEKLFF
cdr3_nt: TGCGCCAGCAGCCAGGGCCCTCAGGCAATTAATGAAAAACTGTTTTTT

j_call: TRBJ2-5
cdr3_length: 18
clone_size: .
v_call: TRBV5-1
d_call: .
cdr3_aa: CASSLGGSGTGVWETQYF
cdr3_nt: TGCGCCAGCAGCTTAGGGGGCTCCGGGACGGGGGTCTGGGAGACCCAGTACTTC